This T cell receptor beta chain was recorded in a study of blood T cell repertoires in COVID-19 (TCRdb year 2020). Turning to the overall study: Samples covering the acute and convalescent phases of COVID-19 were provided by collaborators in the United States, Italy and Spain. The material from the prospective study consisted of cDNA or gDNA derived from T cells, B-cell-depleted T cells, or PBMCs. The repertoires were released in a freely available public database intended as a resource for research on the immune response to SARS-CoV-2. Samples were obtained from the ongoing ImmuneRACE study (first 160 participants) and from some 1,200 subjects provided by 6 global collaborators. A de-identified subject ID, COVID-19 status, age in years and sex were almost always included in the sample metadata. Where available, HLA class I and class II types were obtained from metadata supplied by the sample provider rather than from assay-based typing. Subjects who had been exposed to COVID-19, were actively infected with it, or had recovered from it provided the deeply sampled blood TCRbeta repertoires that made up the dataset.

Points on this clone: It lacks a known antigen. No base quality information exists; no much larger clone differs at one position.

CDR1 SGHTA and CDR2 FQGTGA are derived from the germline V gene. The V end loses 3 bases and the J end loses 4 bases, and a stretch of 18 bases separates them. The CDR3 runs 16 residues from the cysteine to the phenylalanine. The read is trimmed to its CDR3 DNA, 48 bases read in frame from base 1. One collaborating source in Seattle enrolled patients during active infection and followed them longitudinally through the course of disease. Each collaborating institution followed its own protocols to collect whole blood in K2EDTA tubes. For TCRbeta analysis, collaborators shipped samples in one of three forms: frozen whole blood, isolated PBMCs, or DNA extracted from either of those sample types. TCRbeta CDR3 regions were amplified from genomic DNA using the immunoSEQ Assay, a bias-controlled multiplex PCR. The original methods were these. The number of nucleated cells in each sample was estimated by amplification of reference gene primers within the assay. To quantify the absolute abundance of each unique TCRbeta CDR3 rearrangement, sequence reads were collapsed and filtered. For each sample, productive Simpson clonality was calculated as the square root of Simpson's diversity index over productive rearrangements. The table was pulled from immuneACCESS by TCRdb, which kept in-frame rearrangements only. Such tables lose some clones; where checked, under half of the loss comes from unresolved V genes, and the rest has no known cause. The D gene and trimming were derived from the DNA, and the V and J assignments and clone size from that table. This sample gives 150,000 or so clones in total; roughly 80% of them show up just once. The top ten clones comprise 12% of the sample.

Results the study describes overall, beyond this receptor: How much clinical and demographic metadata was included differed by source and by participant, and the metadata was provided uncurated.

This chain joins TRBV7-3 to TRBJ1-2, with no reliable assignment of the D segment. The origin of this receptor is a woman aged 55-69 years with COVID-19, enrolled during active disease. Sequencing was performed on peripheral blood. The CDR3 amino acid sequence is: CASSFGGPRGGYGYTF. At the DNA level, the sequence is TGTGCCAGCAGCTTCGGCGGCCCTCGCGGTGGCTATGGCTACACCTTC.